The 25 T cell receptor beta chains reported below all come from one sample, sequenced in a study of T-cell reconstitution after alpha-beta-depleted transplantation in children. Unique molecular identifiers were incorporated when the TCRbeta library was constructed. TCRdb re-derived calls from the PCR reads in MiXCR, one entry per CDR3 protein. The sample has hundreds of thousands of distinct CDR3 sequences, under 8.5% seen once. This sample comprised PBMCs, mostly from graft donor cells, obtained 360 days after TCRalphabeta/CD19-depleted stem cell transplant. The receptors stem from a male patient between 2 and 10 years old who had a stem cell transplant for acute myeloid leukemia, so the T cells may come from the graft donor.

This clonotype has more than one count but fewer than ten. The V call is TRBV12-3 or TRBV12-4, the J call TRBJ2-3, with unresolved D. The germline V and J ends were trimmed by 0 bases and 4 bases, with 5 bases remaining between them. The CDR3 contains 13 residues. The CDR3 DNA reads as TGTGCCAGCAGTTTAGCGTTCTCAGATACGCAGTATTTT. It codes for CASSLAFSDTQYF.

V is TRBV7-6 and J is TRBJ2-7, with no clear D. This CDR3 spans 13 amino acids. Trimming shortened V by 4 bases and J by 6 bases, and 13 bases separated the two germline ends. The V gene's germline CDR1 is SGHVS and CDR2 FNYEAQ. The CDR3 DNA is TGTGCCAGCAGCTCCCGTCAAGAATTCGAGCAGTACTTC. Protein: CASSSRQEFEQYF. Full variable domain (outside the CDR3, taken from reference TRBV7-6 and TRBJ2-7): GAGVSQSPRYKVTKRGQDVALRCDPISGHVSLYWYRQALGQGPEFLTYFNYEAQQDKSGLPNDRFSAERPEGSISTLTIQRTEQRDSAMYRCASSSRQEFEQYFGPGTRLTVT.

This clonotype has a count of ten or more. The chain combines TRBV5-1 with TRBJ2-1; 9 bases map to TRBD2. The trim removed 3 bases at V and 3 bases at J, leaving 4 bases unmatched. CDR3 length: 15 amino acids. Germline V lookup: CDR1 SGHRS, CDR2 YFSETQ. Here the CDR3 reads CASSSSAGGYNEQFF. In DNA, the CDR3 is TGCGCCAGCAGCTCCTCAGCGGGGGGCTACAATGAGCAGTTCTTC.

V usage is TRBV6-5 and J usage is TRBJ2-1, with D possibly being TRBD2 (6 bases). V lost 0 bases and J 6 bases, leaving 21 bases between the germline ends. The length of the CDR3 is 18 residues. Germline values: CDR1 MNHEY, CDR2 SVGAGI. CDR3 residues: CASSYSNAYGGGSNEQFF. Here the CDR3 DNA reads TGTGCCAGCAGTTACTCGAACGCGTATGGTGGGGGGAGCAATGAGCAGTTCTTC.

The rearrangement links TRBV7-9 to TRBJ2-1, with D possibly being TRBD1 (7 bases). The V and J ends lost 4 bases and 2 bases respectively, with 15 bases between them. CDR3 length: 16 residues. The germline V gene has CDR1 SEHNR and CDR2 FQNEAQ (reference sequence). DNA of the CDR3: TGTGCCAGCAGCTCAATACAGGGGACTCCCTACAATGAGCAGTTCTTC. It codes for CASSSIQGTPYNEQFF.

The table lists this clonotype with a few counts. The V gene is TRBV29-1, the J gene TRBJ2-5, with a possible D match to TRBD1 (5 bases). The CDR3 length is 12 residues. CDR1 and CDR2 from the germline V gene are SQVTM and ANQGSEA. With 6 bases removed from V and 5 bases from J, the gap between germline ends came to 13 bases. CDR3 amino acids: CSVAGLRETQYF. The DNA for the CDR3 is TGCAGCGTGGCAGGGTTGAGGGAGACCCAGTACTTC.

This clonotype was recorded at least ten times. The gene calls are TRBV3-1 and TRBJ2-1; TRBD2 matches 8 bases. Looked up from germline, CDR1 is LGHDT and CDR2 is YNNKEL (reference sequence). With 4 bases clipped from V and 6 bases from J, the junction kept 8 bases outside the gene matches. This CDR3 has 15 amino acids. This chain's CDR3 is CASSPSGRRFNEQFF. The CDR3 region has the DNA TGTGCCAGCAGCCCGAGCGGGAGAAGATTCAATGAGCAGTTCTTC.

Many counts were recorded for this clonotype. The genes are TRBV6-5 and TRBJ2-2, with D perhaps matching TRBD1 (6 bases). Looked up from germline, CDR1 is MNHEY and CDR2 is SVGAGI. The ends were cut back, 7 bases at V and 6 bases at J, with 18 bases in the middle. There are 15 residues in the CDR3. The CDR3, as DNA: TGTGCCAGCATTAGGGAGACAGGATTAGCCGGGGAGCTGTTTTTT. Residues: CASIRETGLAGELFF.

V gene TRBV30 combines with J gene TRBJ2-7, with unresolved D. The CDR3 sequence is 13 residues long. The germline V gene encodes CDR1 GTSNPN and CDR2 SVGIG (reference sequence). Trimming took off 0 bases at V and 2 bases at J, with 8 bases between the two ends. This CDR3 reads CAWSVLQAYEQYF. CDR3 nucleotides: TGTGCCTGGAGTGTACTTCAGGCCTACGAGCAGTACTTC.

This clonotype was picked up many times. The chain couples TRBV12-3 or TRBV12-4 to TRBJ2-1; 10 bases agree with TRBD2. With 0 bases clipped from V and 5 bases from J, the junction kept 4 bases outside the gene matches. This CDR3 region has 16 residues. CDR3 region: CASSLAPSGGNNEQFF. The CDR3, as DNA: TGTGCCAGCAGTTTAGCACCTAGCGGGGGTAACAATGAGCAGTTCTTC.

In this sample, this clonotype turned up a few times. V and J are TRBV7-2 and TRBJ2-7; D is perhaps TRBD1 (5 bases). Trimming stripped 2 bases from V and 3 bases from J, with 14 bases between. The CDR3 consists of 15 residues. CDR1 and CDR2 (germline): SGHTA, FQGNSA. As DNA, the CDR3 is TGTGCCAGCAGCTTAAGGGGCCAGCCCCTCTACGAGCAGTACTTC. Translating it yields CASSLRGQPLYEQYF.

The chain is built from TRBV19 and TRBJ2-3, with TRBD2 identical over 8 bases. This CDR3 is 15 amino acids long. Looked up from germline, CDR1 is LNHDA and CDR2 is SQIVND (reference sequence). Losses at the gene ends were 6 bases for V and 5 bases for J; bases not matched to a gene: 10. CDR3 region: CASRRPAGGEDTQYF. The CDR3 DNA is TGTGCCAGTAGACGTCCGGCGGGAGGTGAAGATACGCAGTATTTT.

The gene calls are TRBV4-1 and TRBJ2-1; D gene uncertain. The V gene lost 4 bases and the J gene lost 0 bases, with 13 bases spanning the gap. Germline CDR1 MGHRA, CDR2 YSYEKL. The CDR3 runs to 16 residues. The CDR3 DNA is TGCGCCAGCAGCCCTTCAGACGCGGACTCCTACAATGAGCAGTTCTTC. Protein sequence: CASSPSDADSYNEQFF.

This clonotype has only a few counts. The chain links TRBV7-2 to TRBJ2-1; 13 positions match TRBD2. Per germline, CDR1 SGHTA and CDR2 FQGNSA. V lost 5 bases to trimming and J lost 1 base; unmatched junction nucleotides: 14. This CDR3 region has 20 residues. This CDR3 is CASSVPGLAGPGPSYNEQFF. The DNA for the CDR3 is TGTGCCAGCAGCGTACCGGGACTAGCGGGACCTGGACCATCCTACAATGAGCAGTTCTTC.

The rearrangement links TRBV4-2 to TRBJ2-5; D not certain. Trimming took off 0 bases at V and 1 base at J, with 12 bases between the two ends. The CDR3 extends over 16 amino acids. CDR1 and CDR2 from the germline V gene are LGHNA and YNFKEQ. CDR3 residues: CASSQDARKFQETQYF. The CDR3 bases are TGTGCCAGCAGCCAAGACGCCAGAAAGTTCCAAGAGACCCAGTACTTC.

A few counts support this clonotype. The rearrangement uses TRBV5-6 and TRBJ2-2, with no clear D. The V gene lost 2 bases and the J gene lost 7 bases, with 12 bases spanning the gap. CDR1 SGHDT and CDR2 YYEEEE come from the germline V gene. The CDR3 has 14 amino acids. The CDR3 DNA reads TGTGCCAGCAGCTTCTTCAGGCTTAGCGGGGAGCTGTTTTTT. Protein product: CASSFFRLSGELFF.

There are a few counts of this clonotype. The gene calls are TRBV24-1 and TRBJ2-1; 8 bases map to TRBD1. This CDR3 is built from 16 residues. Germline CDR1 reads KGHDR; CDR2 reads SFDVKD. The ends lost 7 bases at V and 2 bases at J; junction bases unmatched: 9. For the CDR3, the DNA is TGTGCCACCAGCGATGGACAGGGTGCTCCCTACAATGAGCAGTTCTTC. Amino acids: CATSDGQGAPYNEQFF.

This clonotype was detected only a few times. J is TRBJ2-1 and V is TRBV3-1; tentative D call: TRBD2 (5 bases). The germline V gene has CDR1 LGHDT and CDR2 YNNKEL (reference sequence). The germline V and J ends were trimmed by 0 bases and 7 bases, with 16 bases remaining between them. The CDR3 extends over 16 amino acids. CDR3: CASSQDRNRGLNEQFF. The CDR3 DNA sequence: TGTGCCAGCAGCCAAGATAGGAACCGGGGTCTTAATGAGCAGTTCTTC.

In its sample, this clonotype was seen many times. The chain employs TRBV4-3 and TRBJ2-1; 11 bases match TRBD2. Germline V gene sequence: CDR1 LGHNA, CDR2 YSLEER. The CDR3 spans 16 residues. Trimming removed 3 bases from V and 4 bases from J; junction bases left unmatched: 5. The CDR3 DNA is TGCGCCAGCAGCCAGCCGACTAGCGGGAAGTACAATGAGCAGTTCTTC. Encoded protein: CASSQPTSGKYNEQFF.

This clonotype was detected many times. This chain's CDR3 is CAISEAQGTDTQYF. The DNA for the CDR3 is TGTGCCATCAGTGAGGCCCAGGGGACAGATACGCAGTATTTT. The chain combines TRBV10-3 with TRBJ2-3; D perhaps matches TRBD1 (6 bases). The V end lost 2 bases, the J end lost 3 bases, and 9 bases lay between the germline ends. Looked up from germline, CDR1 is ENHRY and CDR2 is SYGVKD. The CDR3 length is 14 residues.

The V call is TRBV9, the J call TRBJ2-1, with a weak D call TRBD2 (5 bases). The V end was cut by 3 bases, the J end by 7 bases, with 14 bases between. From germline, CDR1 is SGDLS and CDR2 YYNGEE. The CDR3 length is 14 residues. For the CDR3, the DNA is TGTGCCAGCAGCGAAAGGACTGTAAATAATGAGCAGTTCTTC. Translating gives CASSERTVNNEQFF.

In this sample, this clonotype turned up a few times. The chain has TRBV5-6 and TRBJ2-1; D is perhaps TRBD2 (6 bases). The CDR3 length is 16 residues. The germline V gene has CDR1 SGHDT and CDR2 YYEEEE. Trimming took 4 bases from V and 6 from J, leaving 20 bases between them. CDR3 sequence (DNA): TGTGCCAGCAGCGTACCGGGACTCCCTCTTGGCAATGAGCAGTTCTTC. Its protein is CASSVPGLPLGNEQFF.

This clonotype was detected ten times or more. The chain recombines TRBV6-5 with TRBJ2-5; 7 bases are shared with TRBD1. The CDR3 has 15 residues. Germline lookup yields CDR1 MNHEY and CDR2 SVGAGI. Unmatched junction bases numbered 5, after V lost 0 bases and J lost 4 bases. CDR3 DNA: TGTGCCAGCAGTTACTCGATGACAGGGCTAGAGACCCAGTACTTC. This gives the protein CASSYSMTGLETQYF.

The gene calls are TRBV25-1 and TRBJ2-1; D is uncertain. Trimming cost V 5 bases and J 3 bases, with 5 bases left between them. From germline, CDR1 is MGHDK and CDR2 SYGVNS. The CDR3 runs to 12 residues. CDR3 region: CASSPVYNEQFF. As DNA, the CDR3 is TGTGCCAGCAGTCCAGTCTACAATGAGCAGTTCTTC.

This clonotype was counted only a few times. The rearrangement uses TRBV20-1 and TRBJ2-3, with D uncertain. The germline CDR1 and CDR2 sequences are DFQATT and SNEGSKA (reference sequence). This CDR3 region has 12 residues. With 3 bases removed from V and 4 bases from J, the gap between germline ends came to 8 bases. In nucleotides, the CDR3 is TGCAGTGCTAGCACGGCGGCAGATACGCAGTATTTT. This codes for CSASTAADTQYF.